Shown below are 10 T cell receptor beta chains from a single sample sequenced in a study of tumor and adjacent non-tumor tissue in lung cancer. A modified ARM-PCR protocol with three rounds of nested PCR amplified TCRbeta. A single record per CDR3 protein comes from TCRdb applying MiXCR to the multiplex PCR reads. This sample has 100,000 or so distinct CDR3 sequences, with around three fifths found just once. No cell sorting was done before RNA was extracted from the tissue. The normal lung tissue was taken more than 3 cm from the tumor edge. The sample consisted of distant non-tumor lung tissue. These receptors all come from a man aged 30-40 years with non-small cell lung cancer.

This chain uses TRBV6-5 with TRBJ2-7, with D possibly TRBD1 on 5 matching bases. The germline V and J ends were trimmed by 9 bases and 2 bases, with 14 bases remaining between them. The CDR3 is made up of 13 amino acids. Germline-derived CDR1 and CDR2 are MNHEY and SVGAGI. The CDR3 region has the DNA TGTGCCAGTCGAAAACAGGAACCCTACGAGCAGTACTTC. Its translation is CASRKQEPYEQYF.

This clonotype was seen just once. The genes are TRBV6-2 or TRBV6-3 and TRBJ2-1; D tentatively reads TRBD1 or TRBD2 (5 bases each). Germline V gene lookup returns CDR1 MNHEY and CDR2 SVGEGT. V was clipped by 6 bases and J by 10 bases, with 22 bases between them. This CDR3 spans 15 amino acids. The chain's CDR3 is CASSLPGALRHEQFF. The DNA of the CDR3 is TGTGCCAGCAGCTTGCCCGGGGCACTGAGACACGAGCAGTTCTTC.

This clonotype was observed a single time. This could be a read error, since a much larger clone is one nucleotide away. CDR3 nucleotide sequence: TGTGACAGCGGACTCCAGGGCGGCTACAATGAGCAGTTCTTC. It encodes CDSGLQGGYNEQFF. The rearrangement joins TRBV12-3 or TRBV12-4 to TRBJ2-1, with D perhaps TRBD1 or TRBD2 (5 bases each). CDR3 size: 14 residues.

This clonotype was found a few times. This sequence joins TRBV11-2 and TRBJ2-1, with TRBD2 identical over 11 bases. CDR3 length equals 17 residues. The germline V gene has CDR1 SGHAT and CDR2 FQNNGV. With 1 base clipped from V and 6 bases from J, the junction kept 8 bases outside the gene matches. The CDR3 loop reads CASSLGLAGPGANEQFF. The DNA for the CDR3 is TGTGCCAGCAGCTTAGGACTAGCGGGGCCAGGAGCCAATGAGCAGTTCTTC.

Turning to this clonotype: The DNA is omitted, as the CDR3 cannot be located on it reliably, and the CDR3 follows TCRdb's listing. This CDR3 is CIVATGTGDISEHYF. The chain couples TRBV29-1 to TRBJ2-7; TRBD1 is the table's D call, not checked against the DNA. The CDR3 spans 15 amino acids, including both terminal residues. The germline V gene encodes CDR1 SQVTM and CDR2 ANQGSEA.

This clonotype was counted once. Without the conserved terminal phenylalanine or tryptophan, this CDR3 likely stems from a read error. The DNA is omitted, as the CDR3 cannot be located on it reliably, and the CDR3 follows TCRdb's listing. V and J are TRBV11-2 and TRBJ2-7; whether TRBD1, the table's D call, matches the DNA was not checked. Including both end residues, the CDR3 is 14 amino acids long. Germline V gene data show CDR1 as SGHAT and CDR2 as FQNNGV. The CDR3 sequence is CASSFSRGSYERYS.

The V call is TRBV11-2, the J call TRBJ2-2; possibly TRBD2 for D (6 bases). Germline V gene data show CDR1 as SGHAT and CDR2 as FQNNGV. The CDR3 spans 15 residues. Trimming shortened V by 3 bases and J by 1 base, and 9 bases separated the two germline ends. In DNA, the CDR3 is TGTGCCAGCAGCTTTATGACTAGGAACACCGGGGAGCTGTTTTTT. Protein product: CASSFMTRNTGELFF.

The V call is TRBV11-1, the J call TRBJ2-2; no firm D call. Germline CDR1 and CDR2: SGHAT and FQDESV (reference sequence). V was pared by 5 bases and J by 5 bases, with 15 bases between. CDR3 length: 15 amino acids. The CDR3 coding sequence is TGTGCCAGCAGCATATACCGAAGGGATACCGGGGAGCTGTTTTTT. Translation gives CASSIYRRDTGELFF.

CDR3 protein: CASSLVSLNYGCTF. DNA for the CDR3: TGTGCCAGCAGCTTAGTTTCTCTTAACTATGGTTGCACCTTC. V usage is TRBV11-2 and J usage is TRBJ1-2; D is unclear. Germline V CDR1 and CDR2: SGHAT, FQNNGV. This CDR3 has 14 residues. V was shortened by 1 base and J by 13 bases, with 19 bases between the two germline ends. Variable domain in full (rest from reference TRBV11-2 and TRBJ1-2): EAGVAQSPRYKIIEKRQSVAFWCNPISGHATLYWYQQILGQGPKLLIQFQNNGVVDDSQLPKDRFSAERLKGVDSTLKIQPAKLEDSAVYLCASSLVSLNYGCTFGSGTRLTVV.

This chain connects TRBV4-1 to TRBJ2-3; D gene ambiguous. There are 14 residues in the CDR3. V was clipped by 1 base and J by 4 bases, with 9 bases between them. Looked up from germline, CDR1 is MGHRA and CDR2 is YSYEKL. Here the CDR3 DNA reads TGCGCCAGCAGCCAAGTTAGTTCGCCAGATACGCAGTATTTT. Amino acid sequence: CASSQVSSPDTQYF.